These 3 T cell receptor beta chains came from one sample sequenced in a study of shared clonotypes between healthy human individuals. Assay used: immunoSEQ multiplex PCR; TCRdb lists only in-frame clones, some missing. The sample lists approximately 510,000 clones; more than 65% were seen once. Source material: PBMCs. The receptor source for this set is a woman aged 40 to 49 in good health. Some clones in this sample may be carry-over from other donors' samples.

This clone has a single count. V gene TRBV6-4 combines with J gene TRBJ2-2, with a weak D call TRBD1 (6 bases). CDR1 MRHNA and CDR2 SNTAGT come from the germline V gene. V gave up 10 bases and J gave up 4 bases, with 22 bases separating them. CDR3 length equals 16 residues. In DNA form, the CDR3 reads TGTGCCAAAACCTATTACAGGGCCGCGGGCACCGGGGAGCTGTTTTTT. Residues: CAKTYYRAAGTGELFF.

J is TRBJ1-4 and V is TRBV18; D may be TRBD1 (6 bases). The germline CDR1 and CDR2 sequences are KGHSH and LQKENI. V lost 3 bases, J lost 8 bases, and 13 bases lay in between. This CDR3 is built from 14 residues. CDR3 DNA: TGTGCCAGCTCACCGGCCGGGACAAAGGAAAAACTGTTTTTT. Its translation: CASSPAGTKEKLFF. The full variable domain, completed using reference TRBV18 and TRBJ1-4, is NAGVMQNPRHLVRRRGQEARLRCSPMKGHSHVYWYRQLPEEGLKFMVYLQKENIIDESGMPKERFSAEFPKEGPSILRIQQVVRGDSAAYFCASSPAGTKEKLFFGSGTQLSVL.

The chain joins TRBV21-1 to TRBJ2-3; TRBD1, as called in the table, went unchecked against the DNA. TRBV21-1 is a pseudogene locus. The CDR3 runs to 22 residues. CDR3 protein: CASSNPWRSDSPKARRTDTQYF. CDR3 sequence (DNA): TGTGCCAGCAGCAACCCGTGGCGCTCGGACAGCCCGAAGGCTCGGCGCACAGATACGCAGTATTTT.